This passage covers 8 T cell receptor beta chains from one sample sequenced in a study of blood T cell repertoires in COVID-19. Generated by immunoSEQ multiplex PCR, the TCRdb table keeps only in-frame clones and is missing some. Here the sample spans 14,000 or so clones, 90% being singletons. Input material: peripheral blood. The receptors were gathered from a human donor in a cohort sampled during active COVID-19.

This chain joins TRBV6-5 and TRBJ1-3; 8 nucleotides line up with TRBD1. CDR1 MNHEY and CDR2 SVGAGI come from the germline V gene. The CDR3 spans 14 residues. V lost 6 bases, J lost 4 bases, and 5 bases stayed unmatched. In DNA, the CDR3 is TGTGCCAGCAGCGCCGGGACAGGAGGAAACACCATATATTTT. Translated: CASSAGTGGNTIYF.

The chain uses TRBV5-4 and TRBJ2-2; 8 bases line up with TRBD2. Looked up from germline, CDR1 is SGHNT and CDR2 is YYREEE (reference sequence). The CDR3 loop spans 14 amino acids. V shed 1 base and J 6 bases; nucleotides not matched to a gene: 2. CDR3 protein: CASSLSGGPGELFF. The CDR3, as DNA: TGTGCCAGCAGCTTGTCGGGGGGGCCCGGGGAGCTGTTTTTT. Full variable domain (rest looked up from reference TRBV5-4 and TRBJ2-2): ETGVTQSPTHLIKTRGQQVTLRCSSQSGHNTVSWYQQALGQGPQFIFQYYREEENGRGNFPPRFSGLQFPNYSSELNVNALELDDSALYLCASSLSGGPGELFFGEGSRLTVL.

The J gene is TRBJ1-2, the V gene TRBV5-4, with D perhaps matching TRBD1 (5 bases). Germline loops: CDR1 SGHNT, CDR2 YYREEE (reference sequence). This CDR3 spans 13 amino acids. Trimming pared 2 bases from V and 6 bases from J, leaving 11 bases between. CDR3 DNA: TGTGCCAGCAGCTTCCAGGGTTACGATGGCTACACCTTC. This translates into CASSFQGYDGYTF. Full variable domain (remainder filled in from reference TRBV5-4 and TRBJ1-2): ETGVTQSPTHLIKTRGQQVTLRCSSQSGHNTVSWYQQALGQGPQFIFQYYREEENGRGNFPPRFSGLQFPNYSSELNVNALELDDSALYLCASSFQGYDGYTFGSGTRLTVV.

The gene calls are TRBV5-1 and TRBJ2-7; 7 bases align to TRBD1. Germline assignment: CDR1 SGHRS and CDR2 YFSETQ. V shed 5 bases and J 0 bases; nucleotides not matched to a gene: 11. The CDR3 sequence is 16 residues long. The CDR3 reads CASRMTGSYSSYEQYF. The CDR3 region has the DNA TGCGCCAGCAGAATGACAGGGTCGTATAGCTCCTACGAGCAGTACTTC.

This clone has only one observation. CDR3 region: CASSPRWASGRGDTQYF. CDR3 coding DNA: TGTGCCAGCAGCCCCCGCTGGGCTAGCGGGAGGGGGGATACGCAGTATTTT. The chain links TRBV5-4 to TRBJ2-3; TRBD2 matches 12 bases. This CDR3 is built from 17 residues. V shed 4 bases, J shed 6 bases, and the junction held 12 bases outside the gene matches. CDR1 SGHNT and CDR2 YYREEE come from the germline V gene (reference sequence).

The chain joins TRBV6-2 or TRBV6-3 to TRBJ2-1; 10 nucleotides match TRBD1. This CDR3 is built from 15 residues. Germline values: CDR1 MNHEY, CDR2 SVGEGT. The V and J ends lost 2 bases and 4 bases, in that order; junction bases with no gene match: 2. The CDR3 DNA follows: TGTGCCAGCAGTTACCGGGGACAGGGGTACAATGAGCAGTTCTTC. Its protein product is CASSYRGQGYNEQFF.

This sequence joins TRBV6-1 and TRBJ1-2; D is unclear. V lost 1 base to trimming and J lost 2 bases, with 8 bases between them. From germline, CDR1 is MNHNS and CDR2 SASEGT. The CDR3 sequence is 14 residues long. The CDR3 DNA sequence: TGTGCCAGCAGTGAAGGTGGGGAGAACTATGGCTACACCTTC. This codes for CASSEGGENYGYTF.

This chain uses TRBV5-6 with TRBJ1-2; D possibly corresponds to TRBD1 (5 bases). Germline V gives CDR1 SGHDT, CDR2 YYEEEE. Trimming took off 4 bases at V and 8 bases at J, with 12 bases between the two ends. The CDR3 sequence is 12 residues long. The CDR3 loop is CASSGAGGGYTF. The CDR3, as DNA: TGTGCCAGCAGCGGGGCTGGCGGCGGCTACACCTTC. Supplemented by reference TRBV5-6 and TRBJ1-2, the full variable domain reads DAGVTQSPTHLIKTRGQQVTLRCSPKSGHDTVSWYQQALGQGPQFIFQYYEEEERQRGNFPDRFSGHQFPNYSSELNVNALLLGDSALYLCASSGAGGGYTFGSGTRLTVV.